This T cell receptor (beta chain) comes out of a study of radiation and T cells in renal cell carcinoma. General study results and limits: Baseline intratumoral clonotype presence is unknown without pretreatment biopsies.

The table lists this clone with a few counts. Its antigen is not identified. The sample contains more than one DNA sequence encoding this CDR3. V was pared by 5 bases and J by 2 bases, with 5 bases of the junction left unmatched. Germline loops: CDR1 MNHEY, CDR2 SMNVEV (reference sequence). The CDR3 is 14 amino acids. Sequencing used immunoSEQ multiplex PCR; TCRdb keeps in-frame clones, though not all of them. The sample lists 100,000 to 150,000 clones; roughly 85% were seen once. The time point is: baseline pretreatment blood. This sample's treatment: 15 Gy SBRT to primary tumor, nephrectomy 4 weeks later. After SBRT, blood was collected at 2 and 4 weeks, plus baseline. The patient's renal cell carcinoma had clear cell pathology.

The TCR was taken from a woman aged 55-70 years with renal cell carcinoma. V is TRBV27 and J is TRBJ1-2; 7 bases agree with TRBD1. Sample: blood, taken from a patient whose treatment included radiotherapy and nephrectomy. The CDR3 is CASSPGGQNYGYTF. DNA for the CDR3: TGTGCCAGCAGTCCCGGGGGACAGAACTATGGCTACACCTTC.